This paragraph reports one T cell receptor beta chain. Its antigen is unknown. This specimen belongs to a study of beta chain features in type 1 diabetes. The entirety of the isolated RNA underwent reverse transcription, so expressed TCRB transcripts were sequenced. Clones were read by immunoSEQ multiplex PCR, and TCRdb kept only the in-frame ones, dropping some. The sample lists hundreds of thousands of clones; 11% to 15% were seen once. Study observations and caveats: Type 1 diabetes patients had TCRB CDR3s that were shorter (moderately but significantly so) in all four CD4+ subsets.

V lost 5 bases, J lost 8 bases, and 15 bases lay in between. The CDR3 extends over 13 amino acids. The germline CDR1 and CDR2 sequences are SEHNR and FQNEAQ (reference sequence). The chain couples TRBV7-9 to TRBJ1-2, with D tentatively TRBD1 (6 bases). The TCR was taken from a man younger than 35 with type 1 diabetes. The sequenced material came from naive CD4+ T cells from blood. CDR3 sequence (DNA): TGTGCCAGCAGCGTGGACAGTTTTCGGGGCTACACCTTC. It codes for CASSVDSFRGYTF.